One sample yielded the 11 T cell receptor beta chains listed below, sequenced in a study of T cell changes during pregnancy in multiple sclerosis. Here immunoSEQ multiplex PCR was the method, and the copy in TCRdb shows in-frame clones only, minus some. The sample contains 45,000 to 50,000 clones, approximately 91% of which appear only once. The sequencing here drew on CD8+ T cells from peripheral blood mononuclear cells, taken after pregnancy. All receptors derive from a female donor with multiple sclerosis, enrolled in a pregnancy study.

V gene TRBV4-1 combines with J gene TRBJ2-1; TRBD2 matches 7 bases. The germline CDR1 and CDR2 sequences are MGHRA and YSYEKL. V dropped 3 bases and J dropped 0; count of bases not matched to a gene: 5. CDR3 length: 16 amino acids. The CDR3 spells CASSHLAESSYNEQFF. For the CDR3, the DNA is TGCGCCAGCAGCCACCTAGCGGAGAGCTCCTACAATGAGCAGTTCTTC.

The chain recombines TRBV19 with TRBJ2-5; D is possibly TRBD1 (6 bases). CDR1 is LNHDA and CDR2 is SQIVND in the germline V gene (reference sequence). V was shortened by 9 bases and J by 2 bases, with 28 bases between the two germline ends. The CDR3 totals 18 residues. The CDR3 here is CARPRTVDQVLLQETQYF. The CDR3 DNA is TGTGCCAGACCTAGGACAGTGGATCAGGTACTCCTTCAAGAGACCCAGTACTTC. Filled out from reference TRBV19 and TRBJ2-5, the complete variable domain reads DGGITQSPKYLFRKEGQNVTLSCEQNLNHDAMYWYRQDPGQGLRLIYYSQIVNDFQKGDIAEGYSVSREKKESFPLTVTSAQKNPTAFYLCARPRTVDQVLLQETQYFGPGTRLLVL.

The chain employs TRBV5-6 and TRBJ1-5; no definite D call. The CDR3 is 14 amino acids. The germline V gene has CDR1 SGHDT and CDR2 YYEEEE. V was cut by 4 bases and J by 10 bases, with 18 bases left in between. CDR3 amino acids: CASSPGGFISPQHF. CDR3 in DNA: TGTGCCAGCAGCCCGGGAGGCTTTATCAGCCCCCAGCATTTT.

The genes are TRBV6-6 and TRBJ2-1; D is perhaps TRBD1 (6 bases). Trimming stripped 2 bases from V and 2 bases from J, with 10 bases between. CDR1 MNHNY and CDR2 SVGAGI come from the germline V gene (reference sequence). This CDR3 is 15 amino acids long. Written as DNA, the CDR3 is TGTGCCAGCAGTTACGGCAGGGGTACCTACAATGAGCAGTTCTTC. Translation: CASSYGRGTYNEQFF.

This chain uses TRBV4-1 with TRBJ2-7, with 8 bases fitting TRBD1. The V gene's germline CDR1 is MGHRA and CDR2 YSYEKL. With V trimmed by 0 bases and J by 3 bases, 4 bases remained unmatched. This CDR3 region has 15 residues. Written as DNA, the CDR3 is TGCGCCAGCAGCCAAGATTCAGGGGGCGGCTACGAGCAGTACTTC. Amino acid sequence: CASSQDSGGGYEQYF.

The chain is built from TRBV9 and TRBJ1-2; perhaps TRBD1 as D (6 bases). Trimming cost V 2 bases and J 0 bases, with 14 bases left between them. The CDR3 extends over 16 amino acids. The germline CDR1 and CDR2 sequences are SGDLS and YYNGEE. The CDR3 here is CASSVEGTGSNYGYTF. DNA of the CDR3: TGTGCCAGCAGCGTTGAAGGTACAGGGTCTAACTATGGCTACACCTTC.

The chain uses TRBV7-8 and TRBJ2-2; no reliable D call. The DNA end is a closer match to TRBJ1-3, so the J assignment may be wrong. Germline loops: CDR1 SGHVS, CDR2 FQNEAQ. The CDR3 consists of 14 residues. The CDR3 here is CASSFGDSGNTIYF. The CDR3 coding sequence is TGTGCCAGCAGCTTTGGGGACTCTGGAAACACCATATATTTT.

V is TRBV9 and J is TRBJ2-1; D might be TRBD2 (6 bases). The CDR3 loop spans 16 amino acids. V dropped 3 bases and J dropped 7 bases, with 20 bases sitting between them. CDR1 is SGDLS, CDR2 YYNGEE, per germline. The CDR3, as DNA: TGTGCCAGCAGCGCTGGCGGGGAGCCCGTCTTTAATGAGCAGTTCTTC. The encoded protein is CASSAGGEPVFNEQFF.

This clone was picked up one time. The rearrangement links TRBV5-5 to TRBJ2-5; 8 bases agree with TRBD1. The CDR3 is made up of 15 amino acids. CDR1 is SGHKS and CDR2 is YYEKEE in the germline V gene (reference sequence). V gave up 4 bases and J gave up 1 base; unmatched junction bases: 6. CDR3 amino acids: CASSDGTGTQETQYF. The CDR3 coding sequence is TGTGCCAGCAGCGACGGGACAGGCACCCAAGAGACCCAGTACTTC.

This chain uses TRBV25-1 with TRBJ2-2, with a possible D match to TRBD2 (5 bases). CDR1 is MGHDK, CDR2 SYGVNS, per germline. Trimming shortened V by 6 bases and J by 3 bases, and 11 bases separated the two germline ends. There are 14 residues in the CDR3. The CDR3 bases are TGTGCCAGCAGCCGGGGTTTCGACACCGGGGAGCTGTTTTTT. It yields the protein CASSRGFDTGELFF.

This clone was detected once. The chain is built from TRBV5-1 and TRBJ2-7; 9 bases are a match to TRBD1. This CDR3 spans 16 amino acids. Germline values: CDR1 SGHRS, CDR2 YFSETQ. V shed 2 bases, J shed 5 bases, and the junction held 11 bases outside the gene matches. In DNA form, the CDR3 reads TGCGCCAGCAGCTTACTCTTTAAGGACAGGGGTGACGAGCAGTACTTC. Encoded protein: CASSLLFKDRGDEQYF.